Each of the 27 T cell receptor beta chains below was sequenced from the same sample in a study of tumor-infiltrating lymphocytes in primary liver carcinoma. Extraction also yielded germline DNA, while blood RNA was obtained from unsorted whole blood. TCR beta cDNA was made from 400 to 600 ng total RNA with a constant-region primer. Sequencing libraries for TCR beta derived from three nested multiplex PCR rounds that used slightly modified ARM-PCR. It was with TRBV1-TRBV30 forward primers and a C-beta reverse primer that the first two PCR rounds were run, at roughly 9 cycles each. TCRdb re-analysed the multiplex PCR reads in MiXCR, keeping a single row per CDR3 protein. The table shows about 350,000 distinct CDR3 sequences, with 65% occurring only once. Sequencing was performed on peripheral blood. The receptors shown here come from a man aged 35 to 55 with primary liver carcinoma and hepatitis B virus infection.

This clonotype was counted ten times or more. The chain recombines TRBV4-2 with TRBJ2-2; D is ambiguous. Per the germline V gene, CDR1 is LGHNA and CDR2 is YNFKEQ. This CDR3 spans 13 amino acids. V lost 1 base and J 6 bases, leaving 6 bases between the germline ends. The CDR3 nucleotides are TGTGCCAGCAGCCAAGTTGGGTCCGGGGAGCTGTTTTTT. Translating it yields CASSQVGSGELFF.

The chain joins TRBV14 to TRBJ2-1; 7 nucleotides line up with TRBD1. The V gene end was trimmed by 8 bases and the J gene end by 4 bases; junction bases not matched to a gene: 8. The CDR3 extends over 14 amino acids. Per germline, CDR1 SGHDN and CDR2 FVKESK. In nucleotides, the CDR3 is TGTGCCAGCTCCCGGGACAGCCCATACAATGAGCAGTTCTTC. Protein sequence: CASSRDSPYNEQFF.

Of note for this clonotype: A much larger clone differs by one base, so this may be a read error. This chain uses TRBV6-2 or TRBV6-3 with TRBJ2-7; TRBD1 aligns across 9 bases. Germline V gene data show CDR1 as MNHEY and CDR2 as SVGEGT. This CDR3 region has 13 residues. The CDR3 region is CASRGQGIYGQYF. The CDR3, as DNA: TGTGCCAGCAGAGGACAGGGGATCTACGGGCAGTACTTC.

This clonotype was seen a single time. Likely a read error: the CDR3 ends without its conserved phenylalanine or tryptophan. The chain combines TRBV6-2 or TRBV6-3 with TRBJ1-5, with TRBD1 matching over 7 bases. This CDR3 region has 14 residues. Germline V lookup: CDR1 MNHEY, CDR2 SVGEGT. The CDR3 nucleotides are TGTGCCAGCAGGCCAGGGGGTAGCGATCAGCCCCAGCATCTT. Residues: CASRPGGSDQPQHL.

Remarks on this clonotype: Compared with germline, one end of the junction differs, possibly owing to a read error. This chain uses TRBV4-2 with TRBJ2-7, with D maybe TRBD2 (6 bases). The CDR3 sequence is 17 residues long. Germline V lookup: CDR1 LGHNA, CDR2 YNFKEQ. The CDR3 nucleotides are TGTGCCAGCAGCCAAGAAGCCGGACTACCGGATACCTACGAGCAGTATTTC. Translation: CASSQEAGLPDTYEQYF.

With respect to this clonotype: Being one base from a much bigger clone, this may be a read error. This sequence joins TRBV5-6 and TRBJ2-5; 8 nucleotides line up with TRBD1. The ends lost 3 bases at V and 4 bases at J; junction bases unmatched: 5. Germline-derived CDR1 and CDR2 are SGHDT and YYEEEE. CDR3 length: 14 amino acids. The CDR3: CASSSTGVRETQYF. Here the CDR3 DNA reads TGTGCCAGCAGCTCGACAGGGGTCCGAGAGACCCAGTACTTC.

With regard to this clonotype: A junction boundary mismatches the germline segment, possibly from a read error. The V call is TRBV11-2, the J call TRBJ2-5; D gene unclear. The CDR3 covers 12 residues. CDR1 and CDR2 (germline): SGHAT, FQNNGV. CDR3 protein: CAGSILQETQYF. The CDR3 DNA reads as TGTGCCGGCAGCATCCTCCAAGAGACCCAGTACTTC.

V is TRBV11-2 and J is TRBJ2-5; TRBD2 aligns across 8 bases. Per germline, CDR1 SGHAT and CDR2 FQNNGV. The CDR3 covers 14 residues. V shed 9 bases and J 2 bases; nucleotides not matched to a gene: 8. The CDR3 region is CARSILAAQETQYF. DNA for the CDR3: TGTGCCAGAAGTATACTAGCGGCACAAGAGACCCAGTACTTC.

A remark on this clonotype: This could be a read error, since a much larger clone is one nucleotide away. The CDR3 end shows no conserved phenylalanine or tryptophan, and so a read error is likely. This chain uses TRBV29-1 with TRBJ2-7; D is uncertain. The germline V and J ends were trimmed by 6 bases and 5 bases, with 8 bases remaining between them. This CDR3 is 10 amino acids long. The germline gives CDR1 SQVTM, CDR2 ANQGSEA. Written as DNA, the CDR3 is TGCAGCGTCAGTGAACACGAGCAGTACCTC. Its protein product is CSVSEHEQYL.

On this clonotype itself: Just one base apart from a much larger clone, this may be a read error. J is TRBJ2-7 and V is TRBV14; 7 bases are a match to TRBD2. This CDR3 has 17 residues. Trimming removed 6 bases from V and 2 bases from J; junction bases left unmatched: 16. From germline, CDR1 is SGHDN and CDR2 FVKESK. For the CDR3, the DNA is TGTGCCAGCAGTTTAGGACCCCCCGGGAGGAACCCCTACGAGCAGTACTTC. It yields the protein CASSLGPPGRNPYEQYF.

Concerning this clonotype itself: At one end, the junction sequence differs from germline, possibly due to a read error. V usage is TRBV10-2 and J usage is TRBJ2-7; tentative D call: TRBD1 (5 bases). The germline V gene encodes CDR1 WSHSY and CDR2 SAAADI. The CDR3 totals 13 residues. CDR3 in DNA: TGCGCCAGCCGGGCAGGGTCATCCTTCGAGCAGTACTTC. Translating gives CASRAGSSFEQYF.

Comment on this clonotype: Compared with germline, one end of the junction differs, possibly owing to a read error. The V gene is TRBV30, the J gene TRBJ1-1; D is unresolved. CDR3 length: 12 amino acids. Germline V lookup: CDR1 GTSNPN, CDR2 SVGIG (reference sequence). CDR3 coding DNA: TGTGCCTGGAGATTAGAGAACACTGAAGCTCTCTTT. This translates into CAWRLENTEALF. The variable domain in full, with the rest retrieved from reference TRBV30 and TRBJ1-1, is SQTIHQWPATLVQPVGSPLSLECTVEGTSNPNLYWYRQAAGRGLQLLFYSVGIGQISSEVPQNLSASRPQDRQFILSSKKLLLSDSGFYLCAWRLENTEALFGQGTRLTVV.

The rearrangement uses TRBV6-2 or TRBV6-3 and TRBJ2-2; perhaps TRBD2 as D (6 bases). Germline CDR1 and CDR2: MNHEY and SVGEGT. V lost 0 bases, J lost 6 bases, and 14 bases lay in between. The CDR3 spans 16 residues. The CDR3 protein is CASSYSRMTGAGELFF. The DNA for the CDR3 is TGTGCCAGCAGTTACTCGAGGATGACGGGAGCCGGGGAGCTGTTTTTT.

A remark on this clonotype: A much bigger clone sits one base away, suggesting this may be a read error. The CDR3 DNA follows: TGTGCCAGCAGTCGCCAAGACGGGGCCGGTGAGCAGTTCTTC. This encodes CASSRQDGAGEQFF. The chain is built from TRBV12-3 or TRBV12-4 and TRBJ2-1, with D perhaps matching TRBD1 or TRBD2 (5 bases each). This CDR3 is 14 amino acids long. V lost 5 bases and J lost 9, with 17 bases in between.

J is TRBJ1-4 and V is TRBV5-6; weak D call: TRBD1 (5 bases). The germline V and J ends were trimmed by 3 bases and 8 bases, with 20 bases remaining between them. The germline V gene has CDR1 SGHDT and CDR2 YYEEEE. This CDR3 is built from 16 residues. The DNA for the CDR3 is TGTGCCAGCAGCTCCGAATGGGGCGGGGGAGGAGAAAAACTGTTTTTT. This translates into CASSSEWGGGGEKLFF.

Details on this clonotype: A read error may account for a junction end that differs from germline. This chain connects TRBV11-2 to TRBJ2-1; maybe TRBD1 (6 bases). CDR3 length: 14 amino acids. CDR1 and CDR2 (germline): SGHAT, FQNNGV. The CDR3 DNA reads as TGTACCAGCAGCTCCTCCAGGGGTGGCGATGAGCAGTTCTTC. This gives the protein CTSSSSRGGDEQFF.

Turning to this clonotype: The conserved phenylalanine or tryptophan normally closing the CDR3 is absent here, so this likely arose from a read error. The rearrangement links TRBV29-1 to TRBJ2-1, with D possibly called TRBD1 or TRBD2 (5 bases each). The CDR3 covers 14 residues. Between the trimmed V and J ends, which lost 1 base and 4 bases, there was a span of 11 bases. Germline CDR1 and CDR2: SQVTM and ANQGSEA. CDR3 residues: CSVEGGWAYNEQFL. CDR3 bases: TGCAGCGTTGAAGGGGGGTGGGCATACAATGAGCAGTTCCTC.

This clonotype occurred many times. The rearrangement uses TRBV5-1 and TRBJ2-5; 7 bases are shared with TRBD2. Germline V gene sequence: CDR1 SGHRS, CDR2 YFSETQ. V shed 4 bases, J shed 7 bases, and the junction held 7 bases outside the gene matches. The CDR3 loop spans 13 amino acids. The CDR3 reads CASSTTSEGTQYF. CDR3 DNA sequence: TGCGCCAGCAGCACCACTAGCGAAGGGACCCAGTACTTC.

To note about this clonotype: Germline is not matched at one junction end, which may reflect a read error. This chain joins TRBV11-2 and TRBJ2-5; 7 bases map to TRBD2. Germline loops: CDR1 SGHAT, CDR2 FQNNGV. The CDR3 sequence is 15 residues long. CDR3 nucleotide sequence: TGTGCCTGCAACTCGACCGGGACTATCACCGAGATCCAGTACTTC. Its translation is CACNSTGTITEIQYF.

About this clonotype: This could be a read error, since a much larger clone is one nucleotide away. V usage is TRBV6-2 or TRBV6-3 and J usage is TRBJ1-1; 10 bases are shared with TRBD1. V trimming: 5 bases; J trimming: 6 bases; junction bases outside the gene matches: 9. Per germline, CDR1 MNHEY and CDR2 SVGEGT. CDR3 length equals 15 residues. CDR3 coding DNA: TGTGCCAGCAGTGATACGGGACAGGGGAGCTCTGAAGCTTTCTTT. Its protein product is CASSDTGQGSSEAFF.

The count of this clonotype is one. CDR3 in amino acids: CASVYSGQGARNEQFF. DNA for the CDR3: TGTGCCAGCGTTTATTCCGGACAGGGGGCGCGGAATGAGCAGTTCTTC. The genes are TRBV6-5 and TRBJ2-1; 11 bases line up with TRBD1. CDR1 MNHEY and CDR2 SVGAGI come from the germline V gene. V trimming: 8 bases; J trimming: 7 bases; junction bases outside the gene matches: 13. CDR3 length: 16 residues.

Regarding this clonotype: One end of the junction fails to match germline, which may point to a read error. The chain couples TRBV11-2 to TRBJ1-1, with D possibly matching TRBD1 (5 bases). The germline V gene encodes CDR1 SGHAT and CDR2 FQNNGV. CDR3 length equals 13 residues. DNA for the CDR3: TGTGCCAGCAGCGGGGGTTTGAACACTGAAACTTCCTTT. This codes for CASSGGLNTETSF.

As concerns this clonotype: This CDR3 is missing its conserved last phenylalanine or tryptophan, likely due to a read error. This chain links TRBV6-1 with TRBJ1-1, with 9 bases identical to TRBD1. Germline trimming cut 9 bases from V and 1 base from J; bases unmatched to any gene: 6. Germline lookup yields CDR1 MNHNS and CDR2 SASEGT. The CDR3 is 14 residues long. CDR3 bases: TGTGCCAGTACCCGGGACAGGGCGAACACTGAAGCTTTCCTT. This gives the protein CASTRDRANTEAFL.

Details on this clonotype: Its ends do not fully match the called genes, so a read error is possible. V gene TRBV11-1 combines with J gene TRBJ2-7; D is undetermined. This CDR3 spans 14 amino acids. In germline, CDR1 is SGHAT, CDR2 FQDESV (reference sequence). The CDR3 nucleotides read TGTGCTAGCAGCTCCAGTGGGAATAACGGCGAGCAATACTTC. Translation gives CASSSSGNNGEQYF. Variable domain in full (rest from reference TRBV11-1 and TRBJ2-7): EAEVAQSPRYKITEKSQAVAFWCDPISGHATLYWYRQILGQGPELLVQFQDESVVDDSQLPKDRFSAERLKGVDSTLKIQPAELGDSAMYLCASSSSGNNGEQYFGPGTRLTVT.

On this clonotype: One end of the junction fails to match germline, which may point to a read error. The chain recombines TRBV29-1 with TRBJ2-1, with D perhaps being TRBD1 or TRBD2 (5 bases each). The CDR3 sequence is 12 residues long. Germline loops: CDR1 SQVTM, CDR2 ANQGSEA. The CDR3 sequence is CSIRGTRNEEFF. The CDR3 DNA reads TGCAGCATACGAGGGACCCGCAATGAGGAGTTCTTC.

This clonotype was counted at least ten times. V and J are TRBV4-2 and TRBJ1-2; D gene uncertain. Trimming took 3 bases from V and 4 from J, leaving 12 bases between them. The CDR3 extends over 14 amino acids. Germline CDR1 reads LGHNA; CDR2 reads YNFKEQ. This CDR3 is CASSQMVTAYGYTF. The CDR3 bases are TGTGCCAGCAGCCAGATGGTGACGGCCTATGGCTACACCTTC.

Regarding this clonotype: A much larger clone differs by one base, so this may be a read error. This chain uses TRBV4-3 with TRBJ2-1, with 9 bases lining up with TRBD2. The CDR3 covers 17 residues. Germline CDR1 and CDR2: LGHNA and YSLEER. V shed 0 bases and J 7 bases; nucleotides not matched to a gene: 10. CDR3 region: CASSQDPAGGPWNEQFF. CDR3 in DNA: TGCGCCAGCAGCCAAGATCCGGCGGGAGGGCCGTGGAATGAGCAGTTCTTC.